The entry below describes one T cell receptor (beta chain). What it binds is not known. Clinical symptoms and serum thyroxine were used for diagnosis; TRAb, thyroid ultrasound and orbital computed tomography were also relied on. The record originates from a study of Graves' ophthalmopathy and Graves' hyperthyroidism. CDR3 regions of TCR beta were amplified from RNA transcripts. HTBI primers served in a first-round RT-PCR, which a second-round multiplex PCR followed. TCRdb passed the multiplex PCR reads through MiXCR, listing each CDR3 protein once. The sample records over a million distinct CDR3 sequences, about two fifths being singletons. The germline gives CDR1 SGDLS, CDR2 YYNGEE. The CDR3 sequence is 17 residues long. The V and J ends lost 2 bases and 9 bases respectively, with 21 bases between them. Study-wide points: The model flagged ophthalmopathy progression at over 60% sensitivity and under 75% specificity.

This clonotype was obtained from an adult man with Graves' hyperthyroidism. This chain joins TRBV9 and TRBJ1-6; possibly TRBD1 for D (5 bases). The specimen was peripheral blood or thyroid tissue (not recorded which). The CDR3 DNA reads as TGTGCCAGCAGCGTGGGACCGGGCCAGGGCATACGTTCACCCCTCCACTTT. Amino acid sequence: CASSVGPGQGIRSPLHF.